This T cell receptor beta chain was profiled in a study of control samples from healthy donors and cancer patients. This clone was detected only a few times. Profiling relied on immunoSEQ multiplex PCR, and the TCRdb table lists in-frame clones only, not all of them. The sample includes 150,000 to 180,000 clones, about 93% of them seen just once. The V and J ends lost 0 bases and 5 bases respectively, with 7 bases between them. CDR3 length: 13 residues. Germline values: CDR1 MGHRA, CDR2 YSYEKL. The V gene is TRBV4-1, the J gene TRBJ1-2; D is unresolved. The TCR originated in a middle-aged man in good health. Sequencing was performed on blood. DNA of the CDR3: TGCGCCAGCAGCCAAGATTTCGGGTATGGCTACACCTTC. Protein: CASSQDFGYGYTF.